These 9 T cell receptor beta chains came from one sample sequenced in a study of OX40 agonist ivuxolimab in advanced cancers. Sequenced by immunoSEQ multiplex PCR; TCRdb stores in-frame clones only, minus some. The sample carries about 61,000 clones, about 92% recorded once. This specimen was CD4+ or CD8+ T cells sorted from blood, taken in a trial of the OX40 agonist ivuxolimab. These receptors came from an adult with an advanced solid tumor such as melanoma, head and neck, liver or kidney cancer.

The V gene is TRBV28, the J gene TRBJ1-4; 7 nucleotides match TRBD1. V shed 6 bases and J 1 base; nucleotides not matched to a gene: 8. The CDR3 runs to 16 residues. CDR1 and CDR2 (germline): MDHEN, SYDVKM. The CDR3 DNA reads as TGTGCCAGCAGATCCGCAGGGGGTGAAACTAATGAAAAACTGTTTTTT. This translates into CASRSAGGETNEKLFF.

The genes are TRBV13 and TRBJ2-3; no reliable D call. The V end was cut by 3 bases, the J end by 2 bases, with 9 bases between. Germline assignment: CDR1 PRHDT and CDR2 FYEKMQ (reference sequence). The CDR3 spans 14 residues. DNA for the CDR3: TGTGCCAGCAGCTTCCCCACGATCACAGATACGCAGTATTTT. The encoded protein is CASSFPTITDTQYF.

This rearrangement joins TRBV7-8 to TRBJ1-5; D perhaps matches TRBD1 (6 bases). Germline V gives CDR1 SGHVS, CDR2 FQNEAQ. The CDR3 runs to 15 residues. Trimming removed 4 bases from V and 4 bases from J, with 14 bases in between. The CDR3 region has the DNA TGTGCCAGCAGCTCCAACGGACAGCTTAATCAGCCCCAGCATTTT. Amino acid sequence: CASSSNGQLNQPQHF.

The chain uses TRBV11-1 and TRBJ2-1; D gene uncertain. This CDR3 is built from 13 residues. Trimming cost V 1 base and J 9 bases, with 10 bases left between them. CDR1 is SGHAT, CDR2 FQDESV, per germline (reference sequence). In DNA, the CDR3 is TGTGCCAGCAGCTTAGACCATTCAACTGAGCAGTTCTTC. Translating it yields CASSLDHSTEQFF.

This chain uses TRBV30 with TRBJ1-2; 9 bases fit TRBD1. Losses at the gene ends were 3 bases for V and 7 bases for J; bases not matched to a gene: 0. The germline CDR1 and CDR2 sequences are GTSNPN and SVGIG (reference sequence). This CDR3 has 11 amino acids. CDR3 loop: CAWRDRGGYTF. The CDR3 region has the DNA TGTGCCTGGAGGGACAGGGGTGGCTACACCTTC.

This sequence joins TRBV4-2 and TRBJ2-3; 8 positions match TRBD1. V trimming: 1 base; J trimming: 2 bases; junction bases outside the gene matches: 2. Per germline, CDR1 LGHNA and CDR2 YNFKEQ. The CDR3 runs 15 residues. The CDR3 sequence is CASSQGQGTTDTQYF. The CDR3 bases are TGTGCCAGCAGCCAAGGACAGGGGACCACAGATACGCAGTATTTT.

V usage is TRBV11-3 and J usage is TRBJ2-3; TRBD2 aligns across 12 bases. With 1 base clipped from V and 5 bases from J, the junction kept 1 base outside the gene matches. CDR3 length: 15 residues. The germline V gene encodes CDR1 SGHNT and CDR2 YENEEA. The CDR3 here is CASSLVGLAGDTQYF. CDR3 bases: TGTGCCAGCAGCTTAGTGGGACTAGCGGGAGATACGCAGTATTTT.

V is TRBV5-1 and J is TRBJ2-2; D is undetermined. With 1 base removed from V and 8 bases from J, the gap between germline ends came to 15 bases. The germline CDR1 and CDR2 sequences are SGHRS and YFSETQ. The CDR3 has 15 residues. Written as DNA, the CDR3 is TGCGCCAGCAGCTTGTCTTTGTCGGTTTTTGGGGAGCTGTTTTTT. Translation: CASSLSLSVFGELFF.

The genes are TRBV11-2 and TRBJ2-7; D not resolved. The CDR3 is 11 amino acids. Germline CDR1 and CDR2: SGHAT and FQNNGV. V lost 2 bases and J lost 6, with 5 bases in between. The CDR3 is CASSLSSEQYF. CDR3 in DNA: TGTGCCAGCAGCTTATCAAGCGAGCAGTACTTC.